The rows below give T cell receptor beta chains drawn from one sample of a study of T cells in Graves' hyperthyroidism and ophthalmopathy. One entry per CDR3 protein results from TCRdb running MiXCR on the multiplex PCR reads. The table has more than 500,000 distinct CDR3 sequences, about half seen once. Specimen: peripheral blood or thyroid tissue (not recorded which). These TCRs come from an adult woman with Graves' disease, either hyperthyroidism or ophthalmopathy (not recorded which). Each CDR3 is given with its conserved first and last residue. D genes are given only for firm matches. Some rows have no size entry. The others give once, few or many, or a class for an expanded clone.

d_gene: -; abundance: once; v_gene: TRBV10-3; j_gene: TRBJ1-1; CDR3aa: CAISAGVPPGFEAFF; CDR3nt: TGTGCCATCAGTGCTGGAGTCCCTCCAGGGTTCGAAGCTTTCTTT
d_gene: -; abundance: many; v_gene: TRBV5-8; j_gene: TRBJ2-7; CDR3aa: CASSWGGGHNAYEQYF; CDR3nt: TGTGCCAGCAGCTGGGGCGGCGGGCACAATGCCTACGAGCAGTACTTC
d_gene: -; abundance: many; v_gene: TRBV20-1; j_gene: TRBJ1-4; CDR3aa: CSASPLGGRANEKLFF; CDR3nt: TGCAGTGCTAGTCCCCTTGGGGGCAGGGCGAATGAAAAACTGTTTTTT
d_gene: -; abundance: -; v_gene: TRBV20-1; j_gene: TRBJ2-5; CDR3aa: CSATFREGGTQYF; CDR3nt: TGCAGTGCCACCTTTAGGGAGGGGGGGACCCAGTACTTC
d_gene: -; abundance: -; v_gene: TRBV20-1; j_gene: TRBJ1-5; CDR3aa: CSAILAGLSNQPQHF; CDR3nt: TGCAGTGCTATCTTAGCGGGCCTTAGCAATCAGCCCCAGCATTTT
d_gene: -; abundance: many; v_gene: TRBV2; j_gene: TRBJ2-5; CDR3aa: CASSGGQQETQYF; CDR3nt: TGTGCCAGCAGCGGCGGGCAGCAAGAGACCCAGTACTTC
d_gene: TRBD2; abundance: many; v_gene: TRBV4-1; j_gene: TRBJ2-7; CDR3aa: CASSYRTSGTTGYEQYF; CDR3nt: TGCGCCAGCAGCTACCGGACTAGCGGGACTACCGGGTACGAGCAGTACTTC
d_gene: TRBD2; abundance: -; v_gene: TRBV19; j_gene: TRBJ2-5; CDR3aa: CASSWGLAGELGETQYF; CDR3nt: TGTGCCAGTAGTTGGGGACTAGCGGGAGAGTTGGGCGAGACCCAGTACTTC
d_gene: -; abundance: -; v_gene: TRBV10-3; j_gene: TRBJ2-7; CDR3aa: CAISEIWGYEQYF; CDR3nt: TGTGCCATCAGTGAGATTTGGGGGTACGAGCAGTACTTC
d_gene: -; abundance: few; v_gene: TRBV6-6; j_gene: TRBJ2-2; CDR3aa: CASSYQNTGELFF; CDR3nt: TGTGCCAGCAGTTACCAGAACACCGGGGAGCTGTTTTTT
d_gene: -; abundance: many; v_gene: TRBV5-1; j_gene: TRBJ2-2; CDR3aa: CASSSDRPNTGELFF; CDR3nt: TGCGCCAGCAGCTCCGACAGGCCGAACACCGGGGAGCTGTTTTTT
d_gene: -; abundance: many; v_gene: TRBV6-5; j_gene: TRBJ1-2; CDR3aa: CATSTDAYGYTF; CDR3nt: TGTGCCACCTCGACTGATGCCTATGGCTACACCTTC
d_gene: -; abundance: -; v_gene: TRBV29-1; j_gene: TRBJ2-7; CDR3aa: CSVGLTTYEQYF; CDR3nt: TGCAGCGTAGGACTTACCACCTACGAGCAGTACTTC
d_gene: TRBD1; abundance: many; v_gene: TRBV7-9; j_gene: TRBJ1-2; CDR3aa: CASSPPPWGVGQGVRYGYTF; CDR3nt: TGTGCCAGCAGCCCCCCCCCTTGGGGGGTCGGACAGGGGGTCCGCTATGGCTACACCTTC
d_gene: -; abundance: -; v_gene: TRBV15; j_gene: TRBJ1-1; CDR3aa: CATSRGEAGNTEAFF; CDR3nt: TGTGCCACCAGCAGAGGAGAGGCCGGGAACACTGAAGCTTTCTTT
d_gene: -; abundance: -; v_gene: TRBV25-1; j_gene: TRBJ1-4; CDR3aa: CASMRGGMSANEKLFF; CDR3nt: TGTGCCAGCATGAGGGGAGGGATGTCGGCTAATGAAAAACTGTTTTTT
d_gene: -; abundance: few; v_gene: TRBV7-2; j_gene: TRBJ1-1; CDR3aa: CASSLGSGAGEAFF; CDR3nt: TGTGCCAGCAGCTTAGGATCGGGGGCGGGAGAAGCTTTCTTT
d_gene: -; abundance: -; v_gene: TRBV7-3; j_gene: TRBJ2-2; CDR3aa: CASSAGAGSGELFF; CDR3nt: TGTGCCAGCAGCGCCGGTGCGGGCTCCGGGGAGCTGTTTTTT